The 26 T cell receptor beta chains presented below share a single source sample, sequenced in a study of Ad26.COV2.S vaccination and SARS-CoV-2 variants. Regarding treatment: about 20 received Ad26.COV2.S at low or high dose, single or two shots; roughly five received placebo; per-sample allocation not given. Samples analyzed were those drawn on day 63 after the first vaccine or placebo injection. The data were produced by immunoSEQ multiplex PCR, yet TCRdb's version contains in-frame clones alone and is incomplete. Of 350,000 to 500,000 clones in the sample, around 87% are singletons; the top ten hold 3.6%. This sample comprised peripheral blood, obtained in a trial of Ad26.COV2.S vaccine versus placebo. These receptors came from a person aged 18 to 59 who received the Ad26.COV2.S COVID-19 vaccine or a placebo.

This clone appeared a single time. The V gene is TRBV5-6, the J gene TRBJ1-5; the D is unclear. With 3 bases removed from V and 5 bases from J, the gap between germline ends came to 15 bases. Germline V lookup: CDR1 SGHDT, CDR2 YYEEEE. There are 15 residues in the CDR3. In DNA form, the CDR3 reads TGTGCCAGCAGCTACCGAAGCAGTAAAGATCAGCCCCAGCATTTT. Protein sequence: CASSYRSSKDQPQHF.

The rearrangement uses TRBV6-5 and TRBJ2-7, with 9 bases identical to TRBD1. Germline loops: CDR1 MNHEY, CDR2 SVGAGI. V lost 8 bases to trimming and J lost 4 bases; unmatched junction nucleotides: 9. This CDR3 region has 14 residues. The CDR3 nucleotides are TGTGCCAGCTCCGGGACAGGGTATTTTTACGAGCAGTACTTC. It translates to CASSGTGYFYEQYF.

The chain recombines TRBV27 with TRBJ1-5; TRBD1 might be the D (6 bases). Germline V CDR1 and CDR2: MNHEY, SMNVEV (reference sequence). The CDR3 loop spans 17 amino acids. With 1 base removed from V and 0 bases from J, the gap between germline ends came to 13 bases. CDR3 region: CASSLYAGANSNQPQHF. The CDR3 coding sequence is TGTGCCAGCAGTTTATATGCAGGGGCTAATAGCAATCAGCCCCAGCATTTT.

V is TRBV4-1 and J is TRBJ2-7; no clear D. Trimming pared 3 bases from V and 1 base from J, leaving 10 bases between. The CDR3 contains 14 residues. Germline V lookup: CDR1 MGHRA, CDR2 YSYEKL. The CDR3: CASSHLDGSYEQYF. The CDR3 DNA is TGCGCCAGCAGCCACCTGGACGGATCCTACGAGCAGTACTTC.

The V gene is TRBV19, the J gene TRBJ1-2; TRBD1 aligns across 7 bases. The CDR3 runs 13 residues. The V segment lost 7 bases and the J segment 10 bases; nucleotides outside the gene matches: 12. CDR1 LNHDA and CDR2 SQIVND come from the germline V gene (reference sequence). The CDR3 DNA reads TGTGCCAGTACCCCGGACAGGCATTTGGTCTACACCTTC. As protein: CASTPDRHLVYTF.

J is TRBJ2-7 and V is TRBV6-2 or TRBV6-3, with D possibly being TRBD1 (7 bases). The CDR3 consists of 13 residues. The germline gives CDR1 MNHEY, CDR2 SVGEGT. Trimming pared 5 bases from V and 6 bases from J, leaving 14 bases between. The CDR3 is CASSVSQGGEQYF. The CDR3 region has the DNA TGTGCCAGCAGTGTAAGTCAGGGGGGCGAGCAGTACTTC.

The chain uses TRBV10-3 and TRBJ2-1; 12 bases match TRBD1. The CDR3 runs 17 residues. Germline lookup yields CDR1 ENHRY and CDR2 SYGVKD. Losses at the gene ends were 3 bases for V and 4 bases for J; bases not matched to a gene: 7. For the CDR3, the DNA is TGTGCCATCAGTGACCACGGGACAGGGGGCAGATACAATGAGCAGTTCTTC. Amino acids: CAISDHGTGGRYNEQFF.

The J gene is TRBJ1-1, the V gene TRBV28, with D possibly matching TRBD1 (5 bases). Trimming removed 1 base from V and 9 bases from J, with 9 bases in between. The germline gives CDR1 MDHEN, CDR2 SYDVKM. The CDR3 has 12 residues. CDR3 protein: CASSLYGQQAFF. The CDR3 nucleotides read TGTGCCAGCAGTTTATATGGACAACAAGCTTTCTTT.

The chain joins TRBV28 to TRBJ1-2; maybe TRBD1 (5 bases). The germline V gene encodes CDR1 MDHEN and CDR2 SYDVKM. The length of the CDR3 is 14 residues. The V end lost 1 base, the J end lost 3 bases, and 9 bases lay between the germline ends. The CDR3 spells CASSLFQGDYGYTF. The CDR3 DNA reads TGTGCCAGCAGTTTATTTCAGGGTGACTATGGCTACACCTTC.

The V call is TRBV29-1, the J call TRBJ2-7; D remains unclear. V lost 0 bases to trimming and J lost 3 bases, with 6 bases between them. Germline V lookup: CDR1 SQVTM, CDR2 ANQGSEA. The CDR3 totals 12 residues. The CDR3 loop reads CSVEEGSYEQYF. The CDR3 coding sequence is TGCAGCGTTGAAGAGGGCAGCTACGAGCAGTACTTC.

The rearrangement joins TRBV24-1 to TRBJ2-1; D might be TRBD2 (5 bases). The CDR3 sequence is 17 residues long. V gave up 1 base and J gave up 0 bases, with 12 bases separating them. Germline V gene sequence: CDR1 KGHDR, CDR2 SFDVKD. As DNA, the CDR3 is TGTGCCACCAGTGATTTTCAACCTACTAGCTCCTACAATGAGCAGTTCTTC. Its protein product is CATSDFQPTSSYNEQFF.

This clone was picked up a small number of times. This sequence joins TRBV30 and TRBJ2-1; D might be TRBD1 (5 bases). Trimming removed 1 base from V and 3 bases from J, with 7 bases in between. Germline V gene data show CDR1 as GTSNPN and CDR2 as SVGIG (reference sequence). The CDR3 sequence is 13 residues long. The CDR3 region has the DNA TGTGCCTGGAGTGCTACAGGCTACAATGAGCAGTTCTTC. This gives the protein CAWSATGYNEQFF.

This clone was counted once. The J gene is TRBJ1-5, the V gene TRBV5-1; TRBD1 might be the D (6 bases). Germline V CDR1 and CDR2: SGHRS, YFSETQ. The germline V and J ends were trimmed by 3 bases and 1 base, with 14 bases remaining between them. The CDR3 length is 16 residues. The CDR3 DNA reads as TGCGCCAGCAGCTACTTACAGGGACCGAGCAATCAGCCCCAGCATTTT. Translation: CASSYLQGPSNQPQHF.

This clone was counted once. V is TRBV15 and J is TRBJ2-1; D remains ambiguous. With 4 bases removed from V and 6 bases from J, the gap between germline ends came to 19 bases. The CDR3 has 16 amino acids. The V gene's germline CDR1 is LNHNV and CDR2 YYDKDF (reference sequence). The DNA of the CDR3 is TGTGCCACCAGCAAAGGGCAGGCGAGTTTAGGCAATGAGCAGTTCTTC. This encodes CATSKGQASLGNEQFF.

The chain has TRBV30 and TRBJ2-7, with D hard to call. The CDR3 is 13 residues long. CDR1 and CDR2 (germline): GTSNPN, SVGIG (reference sequence). The V gene lost 3 bases and the J gene lost 4 bases, with 13 bases spanning the gap. In DNA, the CDR3 is TGTGCCTGGAGGACCCGAGCTTTGTACGAGCAGTACTTC. Translated: CAWRTRALYEQYF.

This sequence joins TRBV4-3 and TRBJ1-1; TRBD1 is a possible D gene (5 bases). Germline CDR1 LGHNA, CDR2 YSLEER. With 0 bases removed from V and 4 bases from J, the gap between germline ends came to 9 bases. This CDR3 spans 14 amino acids. The CDR3: CASSQDPGSTEAFF. For the CDR3, the DNA is TGCGCCAGCAGCCAAGACCCAGGGAGCACTGAAGCTTTCTTT.

By share, this clone ranks as medium-sized. The chain employs TRBV19 and TRBJ1-5, with D possibly being TRBD1 (6 bases). Trimming pared 9 bases from V and 5 bases from J, leaving 17 bases between. This CDR3 contains 14 residues. Germline V gene data show CDR1 as LNHDA and CDR2 as SQIVND (reference sequence). The DNA of the CDR3 is TGTGCCAGCTTTGGGGGGGGCCCCCATCAGCCCCAGCATTTT. Amino acids: CASFGGGPHQPQHF.

This rearrangement joins TRBV6-2 or TRBV6-3 to TRBJ2-7; possible D gene TRBD1, 6 bases. The V end was cut by 2 bases, the J end by 0 bases, with 8 bases between. The CDR3 contains 14 residues. Per the germline V gene, CDR1 is MNHEY and CDR2 is SVGEGT. CDR3 amino acids: CASSYGTNSYEQYF. CDR3 nucleotide sequence: TGTGCCAGCAGTTACGGGACAAACTCCTACGAGCAGTACTTC.

This chain joins TRBV27 and TRBJ2-2; 7 bases match TRBD1. Germline CDR1 is MNHEY and CDR2 is SMNVEV (reference sequence). The CDR3 has 14 amino acids. After removal of 3 bases from V and 3 bases from J, the junction contained 1 base not matched to a gene. The CDR3 here is CASSLRGHTGELFF. The CDR3 nucleotides read TGTGCCAGCAGTTTGAGGGGGCACACCGGGGAGCTGTTTTTT.

This chain joins TRBV30 and TRBJ2-3; TRBD2 matches 10 bases. The ends lost 7 bases at V and 0 bases at J; junction bases unmatched: 4. CDR3 length equals 14 residues. The V gene's germline CDR1 is GTSNPN and CDR2 SVGIG (reference sequence). In nucleotides, the CDR3 is TGTGCCTCAACTAGCGGGGCTAGCACAGATACGCAGTATTTT. Translation gives CASTSGASTDTQYF. Full variable domain (rest looked up from reference TRBV30 and TRBJ2-3): SQTIHQWPATLVQPVGSPLSLECTVEGTSNPNLYWYRQAAGRGLQLLFYSVGIGQISSEVPQNLSASRPQDRQFILSSKKLLLSDSGFYLCASTSGASTDTQYFGPGTRLTVL.

This chain uses TRBV19 with TRBJ2-1; 7 nucleotides agree with TRBD2. The CDR3 contains 16 residues. V was clipped by 3 bases and J by 0 bases; unmatched bases: 5. Germline V CDR1 and CDR2: LNHDA, SQIVND (reference sequence). Here the CDR3 DNA reads TGTGCCAGTAGTATGTTTGCGGGGGACTCCTACAATGAGCAGTTCTTC. Protein product: CASSMFAGDSYNEQFF.

This clone was found once. V is TRBV10-3 and J is TRBJ2-7; possible D gene TRBD2, 6 bases. The CDR3 contains 16 residues. Trimming left V 3 bases short and J 0 bases short, with 15 bases between. Germline CDR1 and CDR2: ENHRY and SYGVKD. DNA of the CDR3: TGTGCCATCAGTGATTCGGCGGGGAAGAGCTCCTACGAGCAGTACTTC. It translates to CAISDSAGKSSYEQYF.

This clone occurred once. The rearrangement links TRBV12-3 or TRBV12-4 to TRBJ1-2; D perhaps matches TRBD1 (5 bases). This CDR3 region has 13 residues. V was cut by 5 bases and J by 2 bases, with 9 bases left in between. Written as DNA, the CDR3 is TGTGCCAGCAGTCCGTGGACAAACTATGGCTACACCTTC. This translates into CASSPWTNYGYTF.

The J gene is TRBJ2-5, the V gene TRBV6-5; D is uncertain. Germline lookup yields CDR1 MNHEY and CDR2 SVGAGI. The CDR3 is 13 amino acids. Trimming pared 6 bases from V and 2 bases from J, leaving 10 bases between. Here the CDR3 DNA reads TGTGCCAGCAGCCAGACGCAACAAGAGACCCAGTACTTC. It specifies CASSQTQQETQYF.

This clone was observed a handful of times. V gene TRBV29-1 combines with J gene TRBJ1-5; D is ambiguous. Germline CDR1 reads SQVTM; CDR2 reads ANQGSEA. The CDR3 has 12 residues. V dropped 4 bases and J dropped 6 bases, with 10 bases sitting between them. The CDR3 here is CSVAMAGQPQHF. The CDR3 DNA reads TGCAGCGTTGCGATGGCTGGTCAGCCCCAGCATTTT.

The gene calls are TRBV10-2 and TRBJ2-7; D gene ambiguous. Between the trimmed V and J ends, which lost 0 bases and 7 bases, there was a span of 16 bases. Germline assignment: CDR1 WSHSY and CDR2 SAAADI. The CDR3 has 15 amino acids. CDR3: CASSESPWPFGEQYF. CDR3 coding DNA: TGCGCCAGCAGTGAGTCCCCCTGGCCTTTCGGGGAGCAGTACTTC.